These 2 T cell receptor beta chains came from one sample sequenced in a study of shared clonotypes between healthy human individuals. Sequencing was performed with immunoSEQ multiplex PCR; in TCRdb, only in-frame clones are kept and a portion is missing. The sample comprises 2.5 million or so clones, 90% to 95% of which are singletons, and 0.14% rests with the top ten. Sequences were obtained from naive CD4+ T cells sorted from blood. Subset: CD45RA+ positively selected. These receptors came from a man in his late teens or twenties in good health.

The genes are TRBV2 and TRBJ2-7, with unresolved D. The CDR3 has 14 amino acids. Between the trimmed V and J ends, which lost 3 bases and 6 bases, there was a span of 15 bases. Germline V lookup: CDR1 SNHLY, CDR2 FYNNEI. CDR3 bases: TGTGCCAGCAGTGATATATGGTTGGGCTCCGAGCAGTACTTC. Encoded protein: CASSDIWLGSEQYF.

V is TRBV2 and J is TRBJ1-5, with D tentatively TRBD1 (6 bases). V was trimmed by 8 bases and J by 3 bases, leaving 14 bases between them. This CDR3 comprises 14 residues. The V gene's germline CDR1 is SNHLY and CDR2 FYNNEI. The CDR3 reads CASRGGSNNQPQHF. The CDR3 region has the DNA TGTGCCAGCCGCGGGGGCTCAAACAATCAGCCCCAGCATTTT.